This T cell receptor (beta chain) was profiled in a study of immune evolution from preneoplasia to lung adenocarcinoma. Study-wide findings and caveats: Clonality was highest in normal lung, lower in later-stage lesions apparently.

This CDR3 region has 11 residues. Germline-derived CDR1 and CDR2 are MNHNY and SVGAGI (reference sequence). V lost 4 bases, J lost 8 bases, and 8 bases lay in between. Remarks on this clone: The antigen is not known.

Using immunoSEQ multiplex PCR, the repertoire was profiled, and TCRdb retains in-frame clones only, with some absent. The sample yields around 39,000 clones, 74% seen once. Patient tissue came from resections in Japan or China, 2014–2017. Sequences were obtained from FFPE invasive lung adenocarcinoma tissue. The chain joins TRBV6-6 to TRBJ1-2; no reliable D call. The source is a person aged 55 to 70 with lung adenocarcinoma. Here the CDR3 reads CASSFGPGYTF. The CDR3, as DNA: TGTGCCAGCAGTTTTGGACCAGGCTACACCTTC.